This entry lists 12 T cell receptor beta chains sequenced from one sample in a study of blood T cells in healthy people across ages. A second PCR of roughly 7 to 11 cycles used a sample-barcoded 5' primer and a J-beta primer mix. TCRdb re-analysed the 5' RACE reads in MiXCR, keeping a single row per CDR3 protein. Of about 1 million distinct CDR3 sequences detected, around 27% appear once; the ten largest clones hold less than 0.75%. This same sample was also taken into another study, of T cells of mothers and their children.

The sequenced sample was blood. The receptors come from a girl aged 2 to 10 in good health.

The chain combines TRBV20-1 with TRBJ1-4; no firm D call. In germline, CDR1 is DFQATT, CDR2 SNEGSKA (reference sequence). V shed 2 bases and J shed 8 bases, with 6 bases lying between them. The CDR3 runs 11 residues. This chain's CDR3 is CSARWMEKLFF. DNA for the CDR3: TGCAGTGCTAGATGGATGGAAAAACTGTTTTTT.

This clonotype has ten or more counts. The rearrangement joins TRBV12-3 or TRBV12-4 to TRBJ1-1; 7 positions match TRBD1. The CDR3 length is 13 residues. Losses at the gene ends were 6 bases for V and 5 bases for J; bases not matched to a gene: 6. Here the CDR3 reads CASSRQGVTEAFF. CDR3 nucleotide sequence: TGTGCCAGCAGCCGACAGGGAGTGACTGAAGCTTTCTTT.

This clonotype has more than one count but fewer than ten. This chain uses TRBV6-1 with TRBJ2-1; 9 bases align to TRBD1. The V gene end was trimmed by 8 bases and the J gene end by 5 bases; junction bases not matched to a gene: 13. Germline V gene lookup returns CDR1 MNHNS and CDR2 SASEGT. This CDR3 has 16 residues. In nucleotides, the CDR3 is TGTGCCAGCGCCTCAACCGGGACAGGGTTTCACAATGAGCAGTTCTTC. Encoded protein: CASASTGTGFHNEQFF.

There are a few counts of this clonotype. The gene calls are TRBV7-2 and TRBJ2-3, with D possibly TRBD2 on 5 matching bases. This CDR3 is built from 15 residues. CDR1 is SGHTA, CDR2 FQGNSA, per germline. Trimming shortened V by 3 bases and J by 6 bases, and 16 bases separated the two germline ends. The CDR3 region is CASSFSSGITDTQYF. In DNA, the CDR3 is TGTGCCAGCAGCTTCAGTTCCGGGATTACCGATACGCAGTATTTT.

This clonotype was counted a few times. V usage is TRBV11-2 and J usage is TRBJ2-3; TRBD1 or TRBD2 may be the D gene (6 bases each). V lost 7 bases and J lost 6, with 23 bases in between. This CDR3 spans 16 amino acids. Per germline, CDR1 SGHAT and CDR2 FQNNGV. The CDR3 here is CASILGQGGGRDTQYF. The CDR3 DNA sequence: TGTGCCAGCATCCTCGGGCAAGGGGGTGGGAGGGATACGCAGTATTTT.

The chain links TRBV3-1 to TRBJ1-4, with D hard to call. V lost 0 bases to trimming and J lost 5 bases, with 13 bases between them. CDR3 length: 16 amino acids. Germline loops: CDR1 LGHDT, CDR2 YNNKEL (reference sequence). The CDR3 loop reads CASSQDLATKNEKLFF. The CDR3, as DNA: TGTGCCAGCAGCCAAGACCTCGCGACTAAGAATGAAAAACTGTTTTTT.

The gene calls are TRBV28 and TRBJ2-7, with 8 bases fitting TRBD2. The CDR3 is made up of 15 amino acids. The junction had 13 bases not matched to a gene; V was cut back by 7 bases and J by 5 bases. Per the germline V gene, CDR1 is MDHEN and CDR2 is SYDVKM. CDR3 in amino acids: CASTSSGHTTDEQYF. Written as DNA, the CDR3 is TGTGCCAGCACATCTAGCGGGCACACAACCGACGAGCAGTACTTC.

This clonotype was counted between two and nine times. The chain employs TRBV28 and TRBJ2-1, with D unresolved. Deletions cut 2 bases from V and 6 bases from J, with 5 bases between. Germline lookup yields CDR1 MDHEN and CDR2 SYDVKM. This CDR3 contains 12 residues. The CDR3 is CASSLETNEQFF. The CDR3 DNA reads TGTGCCAGCAGTTTAGAGACCAATGAGCAGTTCTTC.

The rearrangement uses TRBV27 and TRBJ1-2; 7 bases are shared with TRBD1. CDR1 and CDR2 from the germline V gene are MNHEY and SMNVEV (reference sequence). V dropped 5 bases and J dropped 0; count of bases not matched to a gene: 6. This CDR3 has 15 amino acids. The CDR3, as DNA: TGTGCCAGCAGTGCTGACAGGGCCCCTAACTATGGCTACACCTTC. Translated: CASSADRAPNYGYTF.

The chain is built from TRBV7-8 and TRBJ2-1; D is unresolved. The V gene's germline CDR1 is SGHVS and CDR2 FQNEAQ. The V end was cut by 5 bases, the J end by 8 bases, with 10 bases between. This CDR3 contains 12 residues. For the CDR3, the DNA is TGTGCCAGCAGCAGTTATAGGGATGAGCAGTTCTTC. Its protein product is CASSSYRDEQFF.

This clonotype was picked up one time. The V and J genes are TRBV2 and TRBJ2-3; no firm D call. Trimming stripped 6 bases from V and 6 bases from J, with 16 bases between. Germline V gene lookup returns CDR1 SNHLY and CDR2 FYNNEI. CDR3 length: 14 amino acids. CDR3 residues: CASRDRSRPDTQYF. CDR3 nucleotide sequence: TGTGCCAGCAGGGATCGAAGCCGCCCCGATACGCAGTATTTT. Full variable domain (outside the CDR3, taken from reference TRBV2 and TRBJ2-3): EPEVTQTPSHQVTQMGQEVILRCVPISNHLYFYWYRQILGQKVEFLVSFYNNEISEKSEIFDDQFSVERPDGSNFTLKIRSTKLEDSAMYFCASRDRSRPDTQYFGPGTRLTVL.

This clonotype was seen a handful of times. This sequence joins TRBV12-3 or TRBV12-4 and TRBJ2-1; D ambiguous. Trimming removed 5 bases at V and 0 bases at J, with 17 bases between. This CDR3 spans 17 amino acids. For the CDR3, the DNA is TGTGCCAGCAGTATACCGACAAGGGAAAGCTCCTACAATGAGCAGTTCTTC. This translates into CASSIPTRESSYNEQFF.